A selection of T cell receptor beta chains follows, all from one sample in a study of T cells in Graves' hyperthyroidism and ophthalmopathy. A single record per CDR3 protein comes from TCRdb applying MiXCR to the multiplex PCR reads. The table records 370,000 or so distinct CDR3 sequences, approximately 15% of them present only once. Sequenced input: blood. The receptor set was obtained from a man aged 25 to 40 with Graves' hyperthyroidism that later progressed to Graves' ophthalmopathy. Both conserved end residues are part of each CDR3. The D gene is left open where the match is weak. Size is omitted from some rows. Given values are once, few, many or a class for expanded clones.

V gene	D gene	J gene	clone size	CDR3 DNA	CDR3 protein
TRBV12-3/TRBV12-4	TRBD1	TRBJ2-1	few	TGTGCCAGCAGTCTCGACAGGGGGTGGGAATCCGAGCAGTTCTTC	CASSLDRGWESEQFF
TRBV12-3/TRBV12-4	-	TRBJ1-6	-	TGTGCCAGCAGCACCGGGACGGGAGCGCCCCTCCACTTT	CASSTGTGAPLHF
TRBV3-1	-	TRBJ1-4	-	TGTGCCAGCAGCCAAGGGAGGATGTTGGGACCTAATGAAAAACTGTTTTTT	CASSQGRMLGPNEKLFF
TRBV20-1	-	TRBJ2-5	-	TGCAGTGCCCCCTTGGAGGGGGGAGGGGAGACCCAGTACTTC	CSAPLEGGGETQYF
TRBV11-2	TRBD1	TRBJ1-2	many	TGTGCCAGCAGCTTAGCTTCGACAGGGGGTTTCTATGGCTACACCTTC	CASSLASTGGFYGYTF
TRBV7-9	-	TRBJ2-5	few	TGTGCCAGCAGCCACCATAAGTCCCAAGAGACCCAGTACTTC	CASSHHKSQETQYF
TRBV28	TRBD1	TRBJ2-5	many	TGTGCCAGCAGTCAACCAGCCGGGACAGGGAGGGAGACCCAGTACTTC	CASSQPAGTGRETQYF
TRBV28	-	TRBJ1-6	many	TGTGCCAGCAGTGCCACAATGAATTCACCCCTCCACTTT	CASSATMNSPLHF
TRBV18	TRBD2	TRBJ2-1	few	TGTGCCAGCTCACCACCTCAGGGAGGGAGCTCCTACAATGAGCAGTTCTTC	CASSPPQGGSSYNEQFF
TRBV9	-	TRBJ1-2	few	TGTGCCAGCGGCGGGAAAGGCTATGGCTACACCTTC	CASGGKGYGYTF
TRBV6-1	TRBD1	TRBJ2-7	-	TGTGCCAGCAGGGGACAGGGGGTGACCTACGAGCAGTACTTC	CASRGQGVTYEQYF
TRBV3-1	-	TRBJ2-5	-	TGTGCCAGCAGTCAGGGACCCGGCCCAAAGTACTTC	CASSQGPGPKYF
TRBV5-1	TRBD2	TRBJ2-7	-	TGCGCCAGCAGCTTGGCCGGGGTAGCGGGTGACGAGCAGTACTTC	CASSLAGVAGDEQYF
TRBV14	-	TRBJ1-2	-	TGTGCCAGCAGCCAAGTAAATAACTATGGCTACACCTTC	CASSQVNNYGYTF
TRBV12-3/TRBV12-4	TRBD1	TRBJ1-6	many	TGTGCCAGCACCGCACAGGGGGCGCGGAATTCACCCCTCCACTTT	CASTAQGARNSPLHF
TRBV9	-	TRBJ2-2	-	TGTGCCAGCAGCGTAGCGCGAGCAGGGCCCAATCCGAACACCGGGGAGCTGTTTTTT	CASSVARAGPNPNTGELFF
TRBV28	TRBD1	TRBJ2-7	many	TGTGCCAGCAGTGCTATCCCCACTGGGACAGTCCACTACGAGCAGTACTTC	CASSAIPTGTVHYEQYF
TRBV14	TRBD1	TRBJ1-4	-	TGTGCCAGCAGCCGTGGACAGGTGGAGATGAATCAACTGTTTTTT	CASSRGQVEMNQLFF
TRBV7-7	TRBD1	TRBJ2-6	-	TGTGCCAGCAGCTTAGGGACAGGGGGCGCTGGGGCCAACGTCCTGACTTTC	CASSLGTGGAGANVLTF
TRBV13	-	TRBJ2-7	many	TGTGCCAGCAGCGGCCGCAGGACAGCAGTCGAGCAGTACTTC	CASSGRRTAVEQYF
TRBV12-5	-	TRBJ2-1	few	TGTGCTAGTGGTGCGGCAGGGATTTTTGGAGACAATGAGCAGTTCTTC	CASGAAGIFGDNEQFF
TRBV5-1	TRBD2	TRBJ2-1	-	TGCGCCAGCAGCTTGGGGCCGGGACTAGCGGACAATGAGCAGTTCTTC	CASSLGPGLADNEQFF
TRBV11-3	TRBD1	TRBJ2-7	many	TGTGCCAGCAGCTTAGCCCGGGACAGCTACTACGAGCAGTACTTC	CASSLARDSYYEQYF
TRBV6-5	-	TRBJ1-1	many	TGTGCCAGCAGTTACTCGGAGGGAATTTACACTGAAGCTTTCTTT	CASSYSEGIYTEAFF
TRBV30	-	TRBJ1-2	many	TGTGCCTGGAGTGGCAGTTCCTATGGCTACACCTTC	CAWSGSSYGYTF
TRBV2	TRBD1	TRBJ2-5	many	TGTGCCAGCCTCCGACAGGGGGGTAGGGAGACCCAGTACTTC	CASLRQGGRETQYF
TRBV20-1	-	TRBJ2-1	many	TGCAGTGCTCTCGACTACAATGAGCAGTTCTTC	CSALDYNEQFF
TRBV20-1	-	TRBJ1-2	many	TGCAGTGCTAGAGATCTTGGGGCAGCTATCGGCTACACCTTC	CSARDLGAAIGYTF
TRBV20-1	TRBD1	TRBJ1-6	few	TGCAGTGCCAGGGGGCGCGGTATTTCACCCCTCCACTTT	CSARGRGISPLHF
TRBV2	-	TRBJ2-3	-	TGTGCCAGCCGGACCAGGGCCTTGGGGACAGATACGCAGTATTTT	CASRTRALGTDTQYF
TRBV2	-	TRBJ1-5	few	TGTGCCAGCAGCGGGAGGGGGCAGCCCCAGCATTTT	CASSGRGQPQHF
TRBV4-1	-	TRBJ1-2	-	TGCGCCAGCAGCCAAGGGGCTGGCGGAGCTAACTATGGCTACACCTTC	CASSQGAGGANYGYTF
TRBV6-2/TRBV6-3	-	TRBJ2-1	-	TGTGCCACCTGCTTTCAGCCTTACAATGAGCAGTTCTTC	CATCFQPYNEQFF
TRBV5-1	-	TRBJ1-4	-	TGCGCCAGCAGCTTGACCCGGAATGAAAAACTGTTTTTT	CASSLTRNEKLFF
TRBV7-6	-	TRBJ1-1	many	TGTGCCAGCAGCCTAACTTCGGCGGCTGAAGCTTTCTTT	CASSLTSAAEAFF
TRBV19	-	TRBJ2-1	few	TGTGCCAGTAGTCTTAGCACTGAGCAGTTCTTC	CASSLSTEQFF
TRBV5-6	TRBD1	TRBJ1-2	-	TGTACCAGCAGCTTGGCGGTAGGGGGCCGGTATGGCTACACCTTC	CTSSLAVGGRYGYTF
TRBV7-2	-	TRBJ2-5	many	TGTGCCAGCAGCTTAGGGGTTTCGGAGACCCAGTACTTC	CASSLGVSETQYF
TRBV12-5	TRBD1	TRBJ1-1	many	TGTGCTAGTGGTTTGACCCTCAGGGGGAGGAACACTGAAGCTTTCTTT	CASGLTLRGRNTEAFF
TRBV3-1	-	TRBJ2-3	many	TGTGCCAGCAGCCAAGCTAGAGATACGCAGTATTTT	CASSQARDTQYF
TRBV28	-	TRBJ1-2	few	TGTGCCAGCAGTTTGCCGGGCGGTGGCTACACCTTC	CASSLPGGGYTF
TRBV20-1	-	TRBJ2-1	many	TGCAGTGCTCCCACCCTATCCGAGGGCGATGAGCAGTTCTTC	CSAPTLSEGDEQFF
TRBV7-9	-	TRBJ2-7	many	TGTGCCAGCAGCCCAGCAGGGTACGAGCAGTACTTC	CASSPAGYEQYF
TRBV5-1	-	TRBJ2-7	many	TGCGCCAGCAGCTTGCGGTTGGCGGCTTTCGGGGGCGAGCAGTACTTC	CASSLRLAAFGGEQYF
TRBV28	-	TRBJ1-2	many	TGTGCCAGCCTCTCCGGACAGCGCGTGGATGGCTACACCTTC	CASLSGQRVDGYTF
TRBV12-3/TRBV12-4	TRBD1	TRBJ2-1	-	TGTGCCAGCAGTTTCGACAGGGCCAATGAGCAGTTCTTC	CASSFDRANEQFF
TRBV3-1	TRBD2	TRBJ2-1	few	TGTGCCAGCAGCCCCGCTTGGCCAGCGGGGAATGAGCAGTTCTTC	CASSPAWPAGNEQFF
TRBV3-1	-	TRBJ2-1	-	TGTGCCAGCAGCCCGAACTCCTACTGGGGGGCCTACAATGAGCAGTTCTTC	CASSPNSYWGAYNEQFF
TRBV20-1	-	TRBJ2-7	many	TGCAGTGCTCGGGACATTGACTCCTACGAGCAGTACTTC	CSARDIDSYEQYF
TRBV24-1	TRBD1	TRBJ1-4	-	TGTGCCACCAGTGATCCCACTAAGACAGGGGGAGCTGAAAAACTGTTTTTT	CATSDPTKTGGAEKLFF